Below, 14 T cell receptor beta chains from the same sample are listed, as sequenced in a study of T cell changes during pregnancy in multiple sclerosis. Clones were read by immunoSEQ multiplex PCR, and TCRdb kept only the in-frame ones, dropping some. The sample yields 65,000 to 95,000 clones, about 91% seen once. Sequencing was performed on peripheral blood, taken before pregnancy. The receptors were sampled from a female donor with multiple sclerosis, enrolled in a pregnancy study.

V usage is TRBV7-9 and J usage is TRBJ2-1, with D possibly being TRBD2 (6 bases). The CDR3 sequence is 17 residues long. Trimming stripped 5 bases from V and 0 bases from J, with 17 bases between. CDR1 SEHNR and CDR2 FQNEAQ come from the germline V gene (reference sequence). In DNA form, the CDR3 reads TGTGCCAGCAGCCGCTTCGGGGGATCTAGCTCCTACAATGAGCAGTTCTTC. It encodes CASSRFGGSSSYNEQFF.

The chain has TRBV27 and TRBJ2-5; TRBD2 matches 8 bases. Germline CDR1 reads MNHEY; CDR2 reads SMNVEV (reference sequence). CDR3 length: 13 residues. With V trimmed by 7 bases and J by 7 bases, 8 bases remained unmatched. The CDR3 region has the DNA TGTGCCAGCAAACGGGAGGGTTTGGTGACCCAGTACTTC. This gives the protein CASKREGLVTQYF.

The chain carries TRBV2 and TRBJ1-5; 8 bases map to TRBD1. CDR1 is SNHLY and CDR2 is FYNNEI in the germline V gene. J gave up 2 bases and V 8 bases, and 5 bases lay outside the gene matches. The CDR3 has 14 amino acids. For the CDR3, the DNA is TGTGCCAGCCGTCAGGACAGGGGCAATCAGCCCCAGCATTTT. It specifies CASRQDRGNQPQHF.

The chain links TRBV27 to TRBJ2-3; 9 bases line up with TRBD2. After removal of 4 bases from V and 2 bases from J, the junction contained 4 bases not matched to a gene. The CDR3 spans 15 residues. Germline V gives CDR1 MNHEY, CDR2 SMNVEV (reference sequence). The CDR3 loop reads CASSWVAGATDTQYF. Written as DNA, the CDR3 is TGTGCCAGCAGTTGGGTAGCGGGGGCCACAGATACGCAGTATTTT.

The sample holds one count of this clone. The chain uses TRBV10-3 and TRBJ1-6, with D perhaps TRBD1 (5 bases). The V gene lost 7 bases and the J gene lost 6 bases, with 10 bases spanning the gap. Germline V gene sequence: CDR1 ENHRY, CDR2 SYGVKD. CDR3 length equals 13 residues. CDR3 in amino acids: CAITVGRNSPLHF. In DNA, the CDR3 is TGTGCCATCACGGTGGGGCGTAATTCACCCCTCCACTTT.

The chain is built from TRBV11-2 and TRBJ2-7; 7 bases match TRBD2. This CDR3 spans 13 amino acids. CDR1 and CDR2 (germline): SGHAT, FQNNGV. The trim removed 5 bases at V and 6 bases at J, leaving 7 bases unmatched. The CDR3 here is CASSPTSPGEQYF. CDR3 sequence (DNA): TGTGCCAGCAGCCCGACTAGCCCGGGCGAGCAGTACTTC.

This clone was recorded once. The chain employs TRBV9 and TRBJ2-7; no clear D gene. This CDR3 region has 14 residues. Germline-derived CDR1 and CDR2 are SGDLS and YYNGEE. The ends were cut back, 0 bases at V and 0 bases at J, with 7 bases in the middle. CDR3 in amino acids: CASSVGPDSYEQYF. DNA for the CDR3: TGTGCCAGCAGCGTAGGGCCCGACTCCTACGAGCAGTACTTC. The complete variable domain, with remaining parts taken from reference TRBV9 and TRBJ2-7, reads DSGVTQTPKHLITATGQRVTLRCSPRSGDLSVYWYQQSLDQGLQFLIQYYNGEERAKGNILERFSAQQFPDLHSELNLSSLELGDSALYFCASSVGPDSYEQYFGPGTRLTVT.

The genes are TRBV5-4 and TRBJ1-2; D is possibly TRBD1 (6 bases). V dropped 0 bases and J dropped 8 bases, with 20 bases sitting between them. The CDR3 is 16 amino acids. CDR1 and CDR2 (germline): SGHNT, YYREEE (reference sequence). CDR3 nucleotide sequence: TGTGCCAGCAGCTTGGTCAGGGGATTTACCCTAAGGGGCTACACCTTC. Amino acids: CASSLVRGFTLRGYTF. Drawing the rest from reference TRBV5-4 and TRBJ1-2, the complete variable domain is ETGVTQSPTHLIKTRGQQVTLRCSSQSGHNTVSWYQQALGQGPQFIFQYYREEENGRGNFPPRFSGLQFPNYSSELNVNALELDDSALYLCASSLVRGFTLRGYTFGSGTRLTVV.

J is TRBJ1-4 and V is TRBV30; 10 bases agree with TRBD1. This CDR3 is 12 amino acids long. Trimming removed 3 bases from V and 16 bases from J; junction bases left unmatched: 8. The V gene's germline CDR1 is GTSNPN and CDR2 SVGIG (reference sequence). The CDR3: CAWSERQGAEFF. The DNA for the CDR3 is TGTGCCTGGAGCGAAAGACAGGGGGCAGAGTTTTTT.

V usage is TRBV6-1 and J usage is TRBJ1-4; D might be TRBD1 (6 bases). V lost 0 bases to trimming and J lost 8 bases, with 10 bases between them. Germline assignment: CDR1 MNHNS and CDR2 SASEGT. This CDR3 has 14 amino acids. In DNA, the CDR3 is TGTGCCAGCAGTGAAGCGACAGGTTGGGAAAAACTGTTTTTT. It encodes CASSEATGWEKLFF.

CDR3 DNA sequence: TGTGCCAGCAGCTTAGTGGGGCAGGGAGGGGCTGAAGCTTTCTTT. This translates into CASSLVGQGGAEAFF. The chain uses TRBV7-8 and TRBJ1-1; maybe TRBD1 (5 bases). This CDR3 is 15 amino acids long. Trimming took off 1 base at V and 6 bases at J, with 15 bases between the two ends. CDR1 is SGHVS, CDR2 FQNEAQ, per germline.

The genes are TRBV28 and TRBJ1-2, with a tentative D call TRBD1 (5 bases). The length of the CDR3 is 14 residues. The V gene's germline CDR1 is MDHEN and CDR2 SYDVKM. V lost 7 bases and J 3 bases, leaving 15 bases between the germline ends. The chain's CDR3 is CASTNWGDYYGYTF. CDR3 nucleotide sequence: TGTGCCAGCACTAACTGGGGGGATTACTATGGCTACACCTTC.

V and J are TRBV4-1 and TRBJ2-4, with TRBD2 identical over 14 bases. The CDR3 length is 16 residues. Per germline, CDR1 MGHRA and CDR2 YSYEKL. J was trimmed by 7 bases and V by 5 bases; bases with no gene match: 7. The CDR3 DNA sequence: TGCGCCAGCAGCTCGACTAGCGGGGGGGCGAGGAACATTCAGTACTTC. Translation: CASSSTSGGARNIQYF.

This chain links TRBV7-2 with TRBJ1-4; the match to TRBD1 covers 7 bases. V was pared by 2 bases and J by 0 bases, with 0 bases of the junction left unmatched. This CDR3 is built from 15 residues. Germline V CDR1 and CDR2: SGHTA, FQGNSA. CDR3 region: CASSLQGATNEKLFF. The CDR3 DNA reads TGTGCCAGCAGCTTACAGGGGGCAACTAATGAAAAACTGTTTTTT.